The clone carrying this T cell receptor (beta chain) was counted a single time. The sample belongs to a study of technical replicates of blood from a handful of donors. CDR1 is MNHEY, CDR2 SVGAGI, per germline. The V gene lost 4 bases and the J gene lost 5 bases, with 10 bases spanning the gap. The CDR3 is made up of 13 amino acids. This table comes from immunoSEQ multiplex PCR, and its TCRdb copy is limited to in-frame clones, with some not included. The sample shows 79,000 or so clones, 85% to 95% of them seen only once. The sequencing input was T cells isolated from PBMCs. This clonotype originated in a human donor in good health. The chain employs TRBV6-5 and TRBJ2-3; D possibly corresponds to TRBD2 (5 bases). CDR3 region: CASSSLAGDTQYF. In DNA, the CDR3 is TGTGCCAGCAGTTCACTCGCGGGAGATACGCAGTATTTT.